Listed below are T cell receptor beta chains from one sample, sequenced in a study of blood T cell repertoires in COVID-19. Using immunoSEQ multiplex PCR, the repertoire was profiled, and TCRdb retains in-frame clones only, with some absent. This table has 150,000 to 200,000 clones, 60% to 85% appearing once. The material sequenced was peripheral blood. These receptors originate from a man aged 60 to 75 with acute or convalescent COVID-19. The CDR3 runs from the conserved cysteine through the conserved F or W. Each record gives: D gene, clone size, V gene, J gene, CDR3 DNA, CDR3 protein. D genes are given only for firm matches. The size field is filled for only some rows; it gives once, few, many or a size class.

D: NA
size: NA
V: TRBV7-2
J: TRBJ2-7
DNA: TGTGCCAGCAGCCCCAAGACTATTAGCTCCTACGAGCAGTACTTC
CDR3: CASSPKTISSYEQYF

D: NA
size: NA
V: TRBV5-6
J: TRBJ2-7
DNA: TGTGCCAGCAGCTTCCAGGGGGAGCAGTACTTC
CDR3: CASSFQGEQYF

D: NA
size: NA
V: TRBV24-1
J: TRBJ1-2
DNA: TGTGCCACCAGTGCAGGGTCCAACTATGGCTACACCTTC
CDR3: CATSAGSNYGYTF

D: TRBD1
size: NA
V: TRBV18
J: TRBJ1-1
DNA: TGTGCCAGCTCACCCAACGGACAGGGTTTGGTCACTGAAGCTTTCTTT
CDR3: CASSPNGQGLVTEAFF

D: TRBD1
size: NA
V: TRBV2
J: TRBJ1-2
DNA: TGTGCCAGCAGTCGACAGGGATTTGACTATGGCTACACCTTC
CDR3: CASSRQGFDYGYTF

D: TRBD1
size: NA
V: TRBV5-1
J: TRBJ2-1
DNA: TGCGCCAGCAGCTTTCAGGGACAGGCCAAAAATGAGCAGTTCTTC
CDR3: CASSFQGQAKNEQFF

D: TRBD1
size: NA
V: TRBV6-5
J: TRBJ1-3
DNA: TGTGCCAGCAGTTACGGGACAGCTTCTGGAAACACCATATATTTT
CDR3: CASSYGTASGNTIYF

D: NA
size: NA
V: TRBV15
J: TRBJ2-5
DNA: TGTGCCACCAGCAGAGCGGTTGACTCTCAAGAGACCCAGTACTTC
CDR3: CATSRAVDSQETQYF

D: NA
size: NA
V: TRBV29-1
J: TRBJ1-1
DNA: TGCAGCGTTCAGCAGGGGAAATTCACTGAAGCTTTCTTT
CDR3: CSVQQGKFTEAFF

D: NA
size: NA
V: TRBV27
J: TRBJ2-7
DNA: TGTGCCAGCAGTTTAGGCCACCTTGACACGTCTTTCTCCTACGAGCAGTACTTC
CDR3: CASSLGHLDTSFSYEQYF

D: TRBD2
size: NA
V: TRBV6-4
J: TRBJ2-2
DNA: TGTGCCAGCAGCCCTCGGGGGGGCATCACCGGGGAGCTGTTTTTT
CDR3: CASSPRGGITGELFF

D: NA
size: NA
V: TRBV6-1
J: TRBJ1-1
DNA: TGTGCCAGCAGTGTAAAACAGGGTACGGTGAACACTGAAGCTTTCTTT
CDR3: CASSVKQGTVNTEAFF

D: NA
size: NA
V: TRBV25-1
J: TRBJ2-7
DNA: TGTGCCGTTTCGGGATTCGAGCAGTACTTC
CDR3: CAVSGFEQYF

D: TRBD1
size: NA
V: TRBV7-8
J: TRBJ1-1
DNA: TGTGCCAGCAGCGAATCAACCGGGACAGGGGGCACTGAAGCTTTCTTT
CDR3: CASSESTGTGGTEAFF

D: NA
size: NA
V: TRBV19
J: TRBJ2-1
DNA: TGTGCCAGTAGTACATTCGACTACCGCTCCTACAATGAGCAGTTCTTC
CDR3: CASSTFDYRSYNEQFF

D: NA
size: NA
V: TRBV24-1
J: TRBJ2-3
DNA: TGTGCCACCAGTGATGGGGCCCCGGGGGCAGATACGCAGTATTTT
CDR3: CATSDGAPGADTQYF

D: NA
size: NA
V: TRBV25-1
J: TRBJ2-7
DNA: TGTGCCAGCAGTCCGGGTCACGGAGGATCGTACGAGCAGTACTTC
CDR3: CASSPGHGGSYEQYF

D: NA
size: NA
V: TRBV5-1
J: TRBJ2-1
DNA: TGCGCCAGCAGCACGAGAAACTACAATGAGCAGTTCTTC
CDR3: CASSTRNYNEQFF

D: TRBD2
size: NA
V: TRBV29-1
J: TRBJ2-2
DNA: TGCAGCGTTCTGTTGACTAGCGGGGCAAGGGGGGAGCTGTTTTTT
CDR3: CSVLLTSGARGELFF

D: NA
size: NA
V: TRBV7-2
J: TRBJ1-2
DNA: TGTGCCAGCAGCTTATATGGAGGGGGCTACACCTTC
CDR3: CASSLYGGGYTF

D: TRBD1
size: NA
V: TRBV5-1
J: TRBJ2-7
DNA: TGCGCCAGCAGCTTTAATCCGGGACAGGGATACGACGAGCAGTACTTC
CDR3: CASSFNPGQGYDEQYF

D: NA
size: NA
V: TRBV11-2
J: TRBJ2-2
DNA: TGTGCCAGCAGCTTGGGAGCGGTGTACACCGGGGAGCTGTTTTTT
CDR3: CASSLGAVYTGELFF

D: NA
size: NA
V: TRBV5-4
J: TRBJ2-7
DNA: TGTGCCAGCAGCTTGGTCGGGGGCTACGAGCAGTACTTC
CDR3: CASSLVGGYEQYF

D: NA
size: NA
V: TRBV9
J: TRBJ2-2
DNA: TGTGCCAGCAGCGTAGTACACAACACCGGGGAGCTGTTTTTT
CDR3: CASSVVHNTGELFF

D: NA
size: NA
V: TRBV5-1
J: TRBJ1-1
DNA: TGCGCCAGCAGCTTACAGGGCATGAACACTGAAGCTTTCTTT
CDR3: CASSLQGMNTEAFF

D: NA
size: few
V: TRBV18
J: TRBJ1-2
DNA: TGTGCCAGCTCACCAGATTCCGGGGAAAACTATGGCTACACCTTC
CDR3: CASSPDSGENYGYTF

D: NA
size: NA
V: TRBV19
J: TRBJ1-4
DNA: TGTGCCAGTAGTATATCCAGGAACGAAAAACTGTTTTTT
CDR3: CASSISRNEKLFF

D: NA
size: NA
V: TRBV7-9
J: TRBJ1-1
DNA: TGTGCCAGCAGCTTAAGGCAGGGGCGGAACACTGAAGCTTTCTTT
CDR3: CASSLRQGRNTEAFF

D: TRBD1
size: NA
V: TRBV3-1/TRBV3-2
J: TRBJ2-6
DNA: TGTGCCAGCAGCCAGGGACAGGGCTTCTCTGGGGCCAACGTCCTGACTTTC
CDR3: CASSQGQGFSGANVLTF

D: NA
size: NA
V: TRBV5-4
J: TRBJ1-2
DNA: TGTGCCAGCAGCTTGGGGGAGGGCCATGGCTACACCTTC
CDR3: CASSLGEGHGYTF

D: NA
size: NA
V: TRBV21-1
J: TRBJ2-1
DNA: TGTGCCAGCAGCAAAGAGTGGAGGGCCAATGAGCAGTTCTTC
CDR3: CASSKEWRANEQFF

D: NA
size: NA
V: TRBV5-1
J: TRBJ1-2
DNA: TGCGCCAGCAGCTACGACAACCCGGGAAACGGGTATGGCTACACCTTC
CDR3: CASSYDNPGNGYGYTF

D: TRBD2
size: NA
V: TRBV29-1
J: TRBJ2-5
DNA: TGCAGCGTCGAACCTAGCGGGGGACAAGAGACCCAGTACTTC
CDR3: CSVEPSGGQETQYF

D: NA
size: NA
V: TRBV9
J: TRBJ2-1
DNA: TGTGCCAGCAGCGTAGGATCCGGGTTCAATGAGCAGTTCTTC
CDR3: CASSVGSGFNEQFF

D: TRBD1
size: NA
V: TRBV9
J: TRBJ2-2
DNA: TGTGCCAGCAGCGACCGGGACAGGGCGAACACCGGGGAGCTGTTTTTT
CDR3: CASSDRDRANTGELFF

D: NA
size: once
V: TRBV6-5
J: TRBJ1-6
DNA: TGTGCCAGCAGTTTAGCAGGGCGCGGGGATTCACCCCTCCACTTT
CDR3: CASSLAGRGDSPLHF

D: TRBD1
size: NA
V: TRBV7-3
J: TRBJ2-3
DNA: TGTGCCAGCAGCCCCGGACAGGGGGGCGCAGATACGCAGTATTTT
CDR3: CASSPGQGGADTQYF

D: TRBD1
size: NA
V: TRBV11-2
J: TRBJ2-3
DNA: TGTGCCAGCAGCGAAAACAGGGGAATGAGATTAGATACGCAGTATTTT
CDR3: CASSENRGMRLDTQYF

D: TRBD2
size: once
V: TRBV4-1
J: TRBJ2-5
DNA: TGCGCCAGCAGCCTCGGGGGGGCCGGGATAGAGACCCAGTACTTC
CDR3: CASSLGGAGIETQYF

D: TRBD2
size: NA
V: TRBV9
J: TRBJ2-1
DNA: TGTGCCAGCAGCGCCAAGGGAGGCGGGGGCTCCTACAATGAGCAGTTCTTC
CDR3: CASSAKGGGGSYNEQFF

D: NA
size: NA
V: TRBV9
J: TRBJ2-2
DNA: TGTGCCAGCAGCTTCCGTTCGAACACCGGGGAGCTGTTTTTT
CDR3: CASSFRSNTGELFF

D: TRBD1
size: few
V: TRBV6-1
J: TRBJ1-1
DNA: TGTGCCAGCAGACAGGGGGTTGACGCTTTCTTT
CDR3: CASRQGVDAFF

D: NA
size: NA
V: TRBV12-5
J: TRBJ2-3
DNA: TGTGCTAGTGGTTTAAACAGGGTGACAGATACGCAGTATTTT
CDR3: CASGLNRVTDTQYF

D: NA
size: NA
V: TRBV29-1
J: TRBJ2-5
DNA: TGCAGCGTTGAGATAAGGGGGGGGGAAGAGACCCAGTACTTC
CDR3: CSVEIRGGEETQYF

D: TRBD1
size: NA
V: TRBV28
J: TRBJ1-5
DNA: TGTGCCAGCACCCTGAGACAGGGGGCGAACCAGCCCCAGCATTTT
CDR3: CASTLRQGANQPQHF

D: NA
size: NA
V: TRBV6-1
J: TRBJ1-2
DNA: TGTGCCAGCAGTGAACAGGGGCTGCACTATGGCTACACCTTC
CDR3: CASSEQGLHYGYTF

D: TRBD1
size: NA
V: TRBV3-1/TRBV3-2
J: TRBJ1-1
DNA: TGTGCCAGCAGCCGGGACAGATCTGTGAACACTGAAGCTTTCTTT
CDR3: CASSRDRSVNTEAFF

D: NA
size: NA
V: TRBV5-1
J: TRBJ2-1
DNA: TGCGCCAGCAGCTTGGCCCCCGGCGGGGGCAATTACAATGAGCAGTTCTTC
CDR3: CASSLAPGGGNYNEQFF

D: NA
size: NA
V: TRBV2
J: TRBJ2-3
DNA: TGTGCCAGCAGAGAAAGGGGGGGGAGCACAGATACGCAGTATTTT
CDR3: CASRERGGSTDTQYF

D: TRBD2
size: many
V: TRBV10-3
J: TRBJ2-7
DNA: TGTGCCAGTGGCGGGACTAGCGGGTCGGACGAGCAGTACTTC
CDR3: CASGGTSGSDEQYF

D: NA
size: NA
V: TRBV6-5
J: TRBJ2-5
DNA: TGTGCCAGCAGACAGAGTGGAGAGACCCAGTACTTC
CDR3: CASRQSGETQYF

D: TRBD1
size: few
V: TRBV7-2
J: TRBJ2-5
DNA: TGTGCCAGCAGCTTTCAGGGGGCCATAGAGACCCAGTACTTC
CDR3: CASSFQGAIETQYF

D: NA
size: NA
V: TRBV5-6
J: TRBJ2-5
DNA: TGTGCCAGCAGCTTGTCCTACCGGGGGGCCGACCAAGAGACCCAGTACTTC
CDR3: CASSLSYRGADQETQYF

D: NA
size: NA
V: TRBV4-1
J: TRBJ1-2
DNA: TGCGCCAGCAGCCAAGCTGTGAGCGAACGGGGCTACACCTTC
CDR3: CASSQAVSERGYTF